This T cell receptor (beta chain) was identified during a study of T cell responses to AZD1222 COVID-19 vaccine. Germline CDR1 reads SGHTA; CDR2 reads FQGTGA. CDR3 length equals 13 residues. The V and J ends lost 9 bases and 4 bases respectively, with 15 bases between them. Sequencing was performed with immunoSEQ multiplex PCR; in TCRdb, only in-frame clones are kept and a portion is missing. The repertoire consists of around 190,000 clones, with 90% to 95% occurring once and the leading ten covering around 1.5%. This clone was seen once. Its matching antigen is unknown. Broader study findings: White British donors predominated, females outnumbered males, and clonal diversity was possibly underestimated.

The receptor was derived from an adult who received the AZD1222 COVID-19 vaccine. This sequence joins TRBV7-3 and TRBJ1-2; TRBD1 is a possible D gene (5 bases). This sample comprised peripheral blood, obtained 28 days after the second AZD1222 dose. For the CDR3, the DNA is TGTGCCAGTCGGGGCACGGGAGTCTATGGCTACACCTTC. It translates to CASRGTGVYGYTF.